The 28 T cell receptor beta chains below all came from one sample that was sequenced in a study of molecular identifiers for immune sequencing clone quantification. TCRdb used MiXCR to reprocess the PCR reads, holding one entry per CDR3 protein. The sample records about half a million distinct CDR3 sequences, 25% being singletons. Source material: naive CD8+ T cells from blood, with Jurkat cell RNA spiked in. Subset reported: FACS-sorted CD8+CD4-CCR7+CD45RA+ naive T cells. The origin of the receptors is a human donor in good health. Some libraries in this study had Jurkat cell RNA spiked in.

This clonotype showed up just once. This clone may be a read error of a much larger clone one base away. This chain connects TRBV5-6 to TRBJ2-5, with D uncertain. The CDR3 length is 15 residues. Germline lookup yields CDR1 SGHDT and CDR2 YYEEEE. The CDR3 loop is CACSPSPEDQETQYF. The CDR3 DNA reads as TGTGCCTGCAGTCCCAGTCCCGAGGACCAAGAGACCCAGTACTTC.

CDR3 sequence (DNA): TGTGCCAGCAGCCAAGACGGGACAGGCCTTTATGGCTACACCTTC. Translating gives CASSQDGTGLYGYTF. The rearrangement joins TRBV14 to TRBJ1-2; 8 nucleotides match TRBD1. This CDR3 has 15 amino acids. V was pared by 0 bases and J by 5 bases, with 5 bases of the junction left unmatched. Germline V gene sequence: CDR1 SGHDN, CDR2 FVKESK.

This clonotype has just a few counts. The chain couples TRBV5-5 to TRBJ2-5, with D maybe TRBD2 (6 bases). The CDR3 is 14 residues long. Per the germline V gene, CDR1 is SGHKS and CDR2 is YYEKEE (reference sequence). V gave up 2 bases and J gave up 5 bases, with 13 bases separating them. CDR3: CASSFFGEVETQYF. DNA for the CDR3: TGTGCCAGCAGCTTTTTCGGGGAGGTGGAGACCCAGTACTTC.

As concerns this clonotype: No conserved phenylalanine or tryptophan is present at the end of the CDR3, so a read error is the likely explanation. CDR3 in DNA: TGTGCCAGCAGCCAAGATATAGCGGGGCCTGCCTACGAGCAGTACCTC. This encodes CASSQDIAGPAYEQYL. V is TRBV14 and J is TRBJ2-7; 8 bases map to TRBD2. V dropped 0 bases and J dropped 2; count of bases not matched to a gene: 6. The CDR3 runs to 16 residues. Germline lookup yields CDR1 SGHDN and CDR2 FVKESK.

This clonotype was counted a few times. The chain recombines TRBV4-1 with TRBJ1-1, with 8 bases aligning to TRBD1. This CDR3 region has 15 residues. In germline, CDR1 is MGHRA, CDR2 YSYEKL. The junction had 7 bases not matched to a gene; V was cut back by 4 bases and J by 3 bases. The DNA of the CDR3 is TGCGCCAGCAGCCCCATACAGGGGGGGGACACTGAAGCTTTCTTT. Its translation is CASSPIQGGDTEAFF.

CDR3 amino acids: CASSIDGGNQPQHF. The CDR3 coding sequence is TGTGCCAGTAGTATAGATGGGGGGAATCAGCCCCAGCATTTT. J is TRBJ1-5 and V is TRBV19, with TRBD1 as a possible D gene (5 bases). Trimming removed 0 bases at V and 4 bases at J, with 7 bases between. In germline, CDR1 is LNHDA, CDR2 SQIVND (reference sequence). There are 14 residues in the CDR3.

This chain links TRBV11-2 with TRBJ1-6, with D unclear. With 5 bases removed from V and 7 bases from J, the gap between germline ends came to 15 bases. The CDR3 spans 15 residues. Germline-derived CDR1 and CDR2 are SGHAT and FQNNGV. The CDR3: CASSPRSDWNSPLHF. The CDR3 DNA reads as TGTGCCAGCAGCCCAAGATCAGATTGGAATTCACCCCTCCACTTT.

This clonotype was picked up many times. The chain combines TRBV20-1 with TRBJ2-7; 9 bases align to TRBD1. The germline CDR1 and CDR2 sequences are DFQATT and SNEGSKA (reference sequence). V was pared by 6 bases and J by 5 bases, with 8 bases of the junction left unmatched. This CDR3 has 13 residues. The CDR3 coding sequence is TGCAGTGCCCGGGACAGGGATACTAACGAGCAGTACTTC. Encoded protein: CSARDRDTNEQYF.

This rearrangement joins TRBV4-3 to TRBJ1-1; D not resolved. V lost 1 base and J 5 bases, leaving 17 bases between the germline ends. Germline CDR1 LGHNA, CDR2 YSLEER. This CDR3 is 16 amino acids long. The CDR3 here is CASSQVGKARWTEAFF. CDR3 DNA sequence: TGCGCCAGCAGCCAAGTAGGGAAAGCACGATGGACTGAAGCTTTCTTT.

This clonotype was found a few times. A read error may account for a junction end that differs from germline. V gene TRBV11-2 combines with J gene TRBJ2-7, with D perhaps TRBD1 or TRBD2 (6 bases each). The germline V gene has CDR1 SGHAT and CDR2 FQNNGV. The CDR3 consists of 13 residues. As DNA, the CDR3 is TGTGCCAGCAGCTTAGTAGGGGGTCTAGCGTACTCCTTC. Residues: CASSLVGGLAYSF. Full variable domain (remainder filled in from reference TRBV11-2 and TRBJ2-7): EAGVAQSPRYKIIEKRQSVAFWCNPISGHATLYWYQQILGQGPKLLIQFQNNGVVDDSQLPKDRFSAERLKGVDSTLKIQPAKLEDSAVYLCASSLVGGLAYSFGPGTRLTVT.

J is TRBJ2-7 and V is TRBV13; the D gene is possibly TRBD2 (6 bases). The CDR3 totals 16 residues. The germline gives CDR1 PRHDT, CDR2 FYEKMQ (reference sequence). V dropped 6 bases and J dropped 0 bases, with 18 bases sitting between them. CDR3 in DNA: TGTGCCAGCAGTTGGACTGGCGGGGATAGCTCCTACGAGCAGTACTTC. It yields the protein CASSWTGGDSSYEQYF.

This clonotype was seen a handful of times. The chain has TRBV4-2 and TRBJ2-7; 8 bases are a match to TRBD2. Germline V gene sequence: CDR1 LGHNA, CDR2 YNFKEQ. Unmatched junction bases numbered 7, after V lost 0 bases and J lost 3 bases. The length of the CDR3 is 16 residues. This CDR3 is CASSQEASSGFYEQYF. CDR3 nucleotide sequence: TGTGCCAGCAGCCAAGAGGCGTCTAGCGGGTTCTACGAGCAGTACTTC.

This clonotype was picked up a small number of times. The chain joins TRBV19 to TRBJ2-6; tentatively, D is TRBD1 or TRBD2 (5 bases each). The CDR3 is 16 amino acids. Trimming took 5 bases from V and 0 from J, leaving 11 bases between them. The germline V gene encodes CDR1 LNHDA and CDR2 SQIVND (reference sequence). The CDR3 DNA follows: TGTGCCAGTAGTCGAGCAGGGAGCTCTGGGGCCAACGTCCTGACTTTC. This gives the protein CASSRAGSSGANVLTF.

J is TRBJ1-5 and V is TRBV19; 7 bases are a match to TRBD1. Germline CDR1 is LNHDA and CDR2 is SQIVND (reference sequence). Trimming at V came to 8 bases and at J to 2 bases, leaving 9 bases not matched to a gene. The length of the CDR3 is 15 residues. DNA of the CDR3: TGTGCCAGTGCGGACAGGTTGTTTGGCAATCAGCCCCAGCATTTT. Its translation is CASADRLFGNQPQHF.

This clonotype came up many times. The chain combines TRBV2 with TRBJ2-3, with D perhaps TRBD2 (6 bases). V was clipped by 2 bases and J by 2 bases, with 20 bases between them. Germline V CDR1 and CDR2: SNHLY, FYNNEI. CDR3 size: 18 residues. CDR3 sequence reads: CASSETIVGTGVTDTQYF. The CDR3 DNA reads TGTGCCAGCAGTGAAACCATCGTCGGTACGGGGGTCACAGATACGCAGTATTTT. Full variable domain (rest looked up from reference TRBV2 and TRBJ2-3): EPEVTQTPSHQVTQMGQEVILRCVPISNHLYFYWYRQILGQKVEFLVSFYNNEISEKSEIFDDQFSVERPDGSNFTLKIRSTKLEDSAMYFCASSETIVGTGVTDTQYFGPGTRLTVL.

This clonotype was recorded a few times. The gene calls are TRBV12-3 or TRBV12-4 and TRBJ2-3, with D perhaps matching TRBD1 (6 bases). This CDR3 spans 14 amino acids. V lost 8 bases and J lost 1, with 13 bases in between. In nucleotides, the CDR3 is TGTGCCAGCCGGGTAGGGGGAGGCACAGATACGCAGTATTTT. Amino acids: CASRVGGGTDTQYF.

This clonotype showed up just a few times. This chain connects TRBV7-9 to TRBJ2-7; either TRBD1 or TRBD2 may supply D (5 bases each). Trimming took off 5 bases at V and 2 bases at J, with 19 bases between the two ends. This CDR3 spans 16 amino acids. Germline CDR1 is SEHNR and CDR2 is FQNEAQ (reference sequence). In DNA form, the CDR3 reads TGTGCCAGCAGCCCCTTCGGTAGAGAGGGGACCTACGAGCAGTACTTC. This translates into CASSPFGREGTYEQYF.

This clonotype was observed many times. The CDR3 loop is CASSPDMVYEQYF. CDR3 sequence (DNA): TGCGCCAGCAGTCCAGACATGGTCTACGAGCAGTACTTC. V and J are TRBV5-1 and TRBJ2-7; D uncertain. V shed 5 bases and J shed 3 bases, with 12 bases lying between them. The germline CDR1 and CDR2 sequences are SGHRS and YFSETQ. This CDR3 spans 13 amino acids.

This clonotype showed up just a few times. The chain joins TRBV7-9 to TRBJ2-1; D is perhaps TRBD2 (6 bases). Trimming stripped 5 bases from V and 7 bases from J, with 18 bases between. The germline V gene encodes CDR1 SEHNR and CDR2 FQNEAQ (reference sequence). The CDR3 totals 15 residues. The CDR3 DNA reads as TGTGCCAGCAGCCAAAGCGGGTCTACTAAGAATGAGCAGTTCTTC. Translation: CASSQSGSTKNEQFF.

In its sample, this clonotype was seen a few times. The chain couples TRBV9 to TRBJ1-5; 7 nucleotides match TRBD1. This CDR3 has 16 residues. Germline values: CDR1 SGDLS, CDR2 YYNGEE. Trimming took 0 bases from V and 10 from J; bases not matched to a gene: 13. In DNA, the CDR3 is TGTGCCAGCAGCGTAGAGGCAGGGGGGTTAGCCGAACCCCAGCATTTT. As protein: CASSVEAGGLAEPQHF.

In its sample, this clonotype was seen many times. The chain joins TRBV20-1 to TRBJ1-3, with D possibly TRBD1 on 6 matching bases. The V end lost 2 bases, the J end lost 0 bases, and 14 bases lay between the germline ends. Germline V gene data show CDR1 as DFQATT and CDR2 as SNEGSKA (reference sequence). The CDR3 is made up of 16 amino acids. CDR3 region: CSARIAGVHSGNTIYF. As DNA, the CDR3 is TGCAGTGCTAGAATCGCAGGGGTCCACTCTGGAAACACCATATATTTT.

In its sample, this clonotype was seen many times. The chain links TRBV5-1 to TRBJ2-7; maybe TRBD2 (5 bases). In germline, CDR1 is SGHRS, CDR2 YFSETQ. This CDR3 is 15 amino acids long. Trimming cost V 1 base and J 5 bases, with 16 bases left between them. Here the CDR3 reads CASSLRGYAGDEQYF. In DNA form, the CDR3 reads TGCGCCAGCAGCTTGAGAGGATACGCCGGGGACGAGCAGTACTTC.

This clonotype has only a few counts. This chain joins TRBV9 and TRBJ2-7; 7 nucleotides agree with TRBD1. CDR1 and CDR2 (germline): SGDLS, YYNGEE. Trimming took 4 bases from V and 1 from J; bases not matched to a gene: 8. This CDR3 contains 15 residues. The CDR3 spells CASSPDRDGSYEQYF. The CDR3, as DNA: TGTGCCAGCAGCCCTGACAGGGATGGTTCCTACGAGCAGTACTTC.

This clonotype was seen a few times. This chain links TRBV2 with TRBJ2-3, with a weak D call TRBD2 (7 bases). Germline lookup yields CDR1 SNHLY and CDR2 FYNNEI. V shed 0 bases and J shed 0 bases, with 16 bases lying between them. The CDR3 spans 18 residues. Written as DNA, the CDR3 is TGTGCCAGCAGTGAAGCGCTTAGGGGGGGAGCTAGCACAGATACGCAGTATTTT. Its translation is CASSEALRGGASTDTQYF.

V is TRBV7-2 and J is TRBJ2-4; no reliable D call. The CDR3 is 15 residues long. CDR1 and CDR2 (germline): SGHTA, FQGNSA. Trimming left V 1 base short and J 10 bases short, with 17 bases between. The chain's CDR3 is CASSLVWAGSDIQYF. CDR3 nucleotides: TGTGCCAGCAGCTTAGTTTGGGCAGGATCGGATATTCAGTACTTC.

Worth noting for this clonotype: One end of the junction is discordant with germline, which a read error may explain. V gene TRBV12-3 or TRBV12-4 combines with J gene TRBJ2-2; a weak D match, TRBD2 (5 bases). The CDR3 runs 15 residues. CDR3 residues: CASRTWQDSTGEPFF. In DNA form, the CDR3 reads TGTGCCAGCAGGACCTGGCAAGACTCTACCGGGGAGCCGTTTTTT.

CDR3 amino acids: CASSPRGGKETQYF. The CDR3 bases are TGTGCCAGCAGCCCACGGGGGGGCAAAGAGACCCAGTACTTC. The chain links TRBV6-5 to TRBJ2-5, with TRBD2 matching 8 bases. The V and J ends lost 6 bases and 3 bases, in that order; junction bases with no gene match: 6. CDR3 length: 14 amino acids. Germline CDR1 and CDR2: MNHEY and SVGAGI.

This clonotype occurred a few times. The rearrangement joins TRBV20-1 to TRBJ1-5; 9 positions agree with TRBD1. The CDR3 has 16 amino acids. V lost 1 base to trimming and J lost 2 bases; unmatched junction nucleotides: 6. CDR1 DFQATT and CDR2 SNEGSKA come from the germline V gene (reference sequence). The CDR3 region is CSARGDRVDGNQPQHF. The CDR3 coding sequence is TGCAGTGCTAGAGGGGACAGGGTGGATGGCAATCAGCCCCAGCATTTT.